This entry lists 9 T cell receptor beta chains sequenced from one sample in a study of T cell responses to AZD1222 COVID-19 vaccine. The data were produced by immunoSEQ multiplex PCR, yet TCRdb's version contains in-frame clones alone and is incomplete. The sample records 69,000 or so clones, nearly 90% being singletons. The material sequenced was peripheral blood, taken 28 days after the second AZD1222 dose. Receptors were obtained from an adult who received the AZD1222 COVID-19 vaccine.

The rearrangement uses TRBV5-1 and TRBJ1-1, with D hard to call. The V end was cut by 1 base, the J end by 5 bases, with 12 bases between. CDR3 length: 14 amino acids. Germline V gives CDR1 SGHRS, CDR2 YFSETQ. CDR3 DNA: TGCGCCAGCAGCTTGACCAATAAACTGACTGAAGCTTTCTTT. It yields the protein CASSLTNKLTEAFF. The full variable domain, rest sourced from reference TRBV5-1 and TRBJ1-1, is KAGVTQTPRYLIKTRGQQVTLSCSPISGHRSVSWYQQTPGQGLQFLFEYFSETQRNKGNFPGRFSGRQFSNSRSEMNVSTLELGDSALYLCASSLTNKLTEAFFGQGTRLTVV.

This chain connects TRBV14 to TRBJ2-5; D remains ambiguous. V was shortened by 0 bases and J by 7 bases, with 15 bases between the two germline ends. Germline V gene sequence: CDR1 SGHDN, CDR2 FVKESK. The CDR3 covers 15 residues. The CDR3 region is CASSQDRSPWATQYF. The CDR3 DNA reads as TGTGCCAGCAGCCAAGATCGAAGCCCATGGGCGACCCAGTACTTC. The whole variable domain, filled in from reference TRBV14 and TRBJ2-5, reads EAGVTQFPSHSVIEKGQTVTLRCDPISGHDNLYWYRRVMGKEIKFLLHFVKESKQDESGMPNNRFLAERTGGTYSTLKVQPAELEDSGVYFCASSQDRSPWATQYFGPGTRLLVL.

The CDR3 reads CASSEKSGTEAFF. In DNA form, the CDR3 reads TGTGCCAGCAGTGAAAAAAGCGGCACTGAAGCTTTCTTT. The V gene is TRBV6-1, the J gene TRBJ1-1; D is unclear. Trimming left V 2 bases short and J 4 bases short, with 8 bases between. CDR3 length: 13 amino acids. Germline-derived CDR1 and CDR2 are MNHNS and SASEGT.

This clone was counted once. DNA for the CDR3: TGCGCCAGCAGCTCCTACAGTGCAACTAATGAAAAACTGTTTTTT. Protein: CASSSYSATNEKLFF. The V call is TRBV5-1, the J call TRBJ1-4; unclear D gene. The length of the CDR3 is 15 residues. Trimming removed 3 bases at V and 0 bases at J, with 9 bases between. Germline CDR1 reads SGHRS; CDR2 reads YFSETQ.

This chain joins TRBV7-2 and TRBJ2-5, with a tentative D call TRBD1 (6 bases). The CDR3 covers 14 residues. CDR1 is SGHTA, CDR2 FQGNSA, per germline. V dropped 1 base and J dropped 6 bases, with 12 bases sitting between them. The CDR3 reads CASSLGYQGKTQYF. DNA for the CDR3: TGTGCCAGCAGCTTAGGATATCAGGGGAAGACCCAGTACTTC.

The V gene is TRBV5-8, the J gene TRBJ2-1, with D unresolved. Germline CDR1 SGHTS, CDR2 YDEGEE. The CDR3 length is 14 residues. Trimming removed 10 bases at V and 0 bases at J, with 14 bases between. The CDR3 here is CASLDFSSYNEQFF. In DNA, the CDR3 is TGTGCCTCGCTGGATTTTAGCTCCTACAATGAGCAGTTCTTC.

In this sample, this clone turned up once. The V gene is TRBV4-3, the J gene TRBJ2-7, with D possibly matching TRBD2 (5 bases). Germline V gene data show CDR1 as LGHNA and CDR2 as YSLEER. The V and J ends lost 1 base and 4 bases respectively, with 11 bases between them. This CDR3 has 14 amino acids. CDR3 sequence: CASSQAAGQYEQYF. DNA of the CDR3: TGCGCCAGCAGCCAAGCGGCGGGCCAGTACGAGCAGTACTTC.

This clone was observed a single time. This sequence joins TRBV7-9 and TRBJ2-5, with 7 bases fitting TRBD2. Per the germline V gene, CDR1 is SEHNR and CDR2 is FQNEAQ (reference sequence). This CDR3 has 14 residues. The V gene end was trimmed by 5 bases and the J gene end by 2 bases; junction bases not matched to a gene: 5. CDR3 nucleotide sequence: TGTGCCAGCAGCGTAACTAGCGCACAAGAGACCCAGTACTTC. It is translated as CASSVTSAQETQYF.

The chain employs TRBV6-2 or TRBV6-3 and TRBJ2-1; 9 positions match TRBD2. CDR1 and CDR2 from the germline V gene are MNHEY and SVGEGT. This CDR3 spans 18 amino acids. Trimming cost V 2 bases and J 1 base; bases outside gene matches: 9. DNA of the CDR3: TGTGCCAGCAGTTACCCTAGCGGGAAAGGAGTATCCTACAATGAGCAGTTCTTC. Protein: CASSYPSGKGVSYNEQFF.